The rows below give T cell receptor beta chains drawn from one sample of a study of blood T cell repertoires in COVID-19. Sequencing was performed with immunoSEQ multiplex PCR; in TCRdb, only in-frame clones are kept and a portion is missing. The data contain over 85,000 clones, roughly nine tenths of them singletons. The specimen was peripheral blood. These receptors were collected from a man aged 45 to 65 with active COVID-19. CDR3s include the opening cysteine and the closing phenylalanine or tryptophan. The D gene is left open where the match is weak. Clone size is given for some rows only: seen once, a few or many times, or a class if the clone is expanded.

TRBV6-5,-,-,TRBJ2-7,CASSTTVPYEQYF,TGTGCCAGCAGCACGACTGTGCCCTACGAGCAGTACTTC
TRBV24-1,-,-,TRBJ1-1,CATSDFARGSFTEAFF,TGTGCCACCAGTGATTTTGCCAGGGGAAGTTTCACTGAAGCTTTCTTT
TRBV19,TRBD1,-,TRBJ2-7,CASSARQGAYEQYF,TGTGCCAGTAGTGCCAGACAGGGAGCCTACGAGCAGTACTTC
TRBV10-3,TRBD1,once,TRBJ1-3,CAIMRGTGGAQDGNTIYF,TGTGCCATCATGAGGGGGACAGGGGGCGCCCAGGATGGAAACACCATATATTTT
TRBV7-2,TRBD2,-,TRBJ2-1,CASSFISAGGGRYNEQFF,TGTGCCAGCAGCTTTATTTCTGCCGGGGGGGGGCGTTACAATGAGCAGTTCTTC
TRBV5-1,TRBD1,-,TRBJ2-7,CASRDRGLDEQYF,TGCGCCAGCAGGGACAGGGGTTTGGACGAGCAGTACTTC
TRBV5-1,-,once,TRBJ2-2,CASSFTGDTGELFF,TGCGCCAGCAGCTTTACGGGGGACACCGGGGAGCTGTTTTTT
TRBV4-1,-,-,TRBJ1-2,CASSPQIGDYGYTF,TGCGCCAGCAGCCCCCAAATAGGGGACTATGGCTACACCTTC
TRBV3-1/TRBV3-2,-,-,TRBJ2-6,CASSQEGAQGSGANVLTF,TGTGCCAGCAGCCAAGAGGGGGCACAGGGCTCTGGGGCCAACGTCCTGACTTTC
TRBV29-1,TRBD2,-,TRBJ2-3,CSVPLAGGKVTQYF,TGCAGCGTCCCACTAGCGGGGGGGAAAGTTACGCAGTATTTT
TRBV7-9,TRBD1,-,TRBJ2-7,CASSLFWDRGSEQYF,TGTGCCAGCAGCTTATTCTGGGACAGGGGCAGCGAGCAGTACTTC
TRBV5-6,TRBD2,-,TRBJ2-1,CASSLGLAGVNEQFF,TGTGCCAGCAGCTTGGGTTTAGCGGGGGTTAATGAGCAGTTCTTC
TRBV30,-,few,TRBJ1-2,CAWINNRGRGYTF,TGTGCCTGGATCAACAATAGGGGCAGGGGCTACACCTTC
TRBV11-3,-,-,TRBJ2-5,CASSPRNREETQYF,TGTGCCAGCAGCCCACGGAACAGGGAGGAGACCCAGTACTTC
TRBV5-1,TRBD1,-,TRBJ1-2,CASSSTGDDYGYTF,TGCGCCAGCAGCTCGACAGGGGACGACTATGGCTACACCTTC
TRBV19,-,few,TRBJ1-3,CASSISDRTGNTIYF,TGTGCCAGTAGTATAAGCGACAGGACTGGAAACACCATATATTTT
TRBV19,TRBD1,-,TRBJ1-1,CASTLYTGAWGTEAFF,TGTGCCAGTACCCTATACACAGGGGCCTGGGGCACTGAAGCTTTCTTT
TRBV4-1,-,-,TRBJ1-4,CASSQDLGVGGEKLFF,TGCGCCAGCAGCCAAGATCTGGGGGTGGGAGGTGAAAAACTGTTTTTT
TRBV7-2,TRBD1,-,TRBJ1-2,CASSSHDRDYGYTF,TGTGCCAGCAGCTCGCACGACAGGGACTATGGCTACACCTTC
TRBV5-6,TRBD1,once,TRBJ1-5,CASSPGQGGQPQHF,TGTGCCAGCAGCCCCGGACAGGGCGGTCAGCCCCAGCATTTT
TRBV7-2,TRBD1,-,TRBJ2-6,CASSQTSRRGRPGANVLTF,TGTGCCAGCAGCCAAACGTCGCGCAGGGGGCGACCTGGGGCCAACGTCCTGACTTTC
TRBV5-1,-,-,TRBJ2-2,CASSLSTGELFF,TGCGCCAGCAGCCTCTCCACCGGGGAGCTGTTTTTT
TRBV5-6,TRBD2,-,TRBJ2-3,CASSVGLAGSTDTQYF,TGTGCCAGCAGCGTTGGACTAGCGGGGAGCACAGATACGCAGTATTTT
TRBV6-6,-,-,TRBJ2-6,CASSRFLGSGANVLTF,TGTGCCAGCAGTCGATTCCTCGGCTCTGGGGCCAACGTCCTGACTTTC
TRBV7-9,-,once,TRBJ1-4,CASSPTVSGGEKLFF,TGTGCCAGCAGCCCGACCGTCTCGGGAGGTGAAAAACTGTTTTTT
TRBV3-1/TRBV3-2,TRBD1,-,TRBJ1-3,CASSQTGDGNTIYF,TGTGCCAGCAGCCAGACAGGGGATGGAAACACCATATATTTT
TRBV7-3,TRBD2,few,TRBJ2-1,CASSRLAGINEQFF,TGTGCCAGCAGCCGACTAGCGGGTATCAATGAGCAGTTCTTC
TRBV6-5,TRBD1,-,TRBJ1-2,CASSKGQSGGYTF,TGTGCCAGCAGCAAGGGACAGTCGGGAGGCTACACCTTC
TRBV7-9,-,-,TRBJ1-1,CASSPTRGNTEAFF,TGTGCCAGCAGCCCCACCCGAGGGAACACTGAAGCTTTCTTT
TRBV6-1,TRBD1,-,TRBJ2-7,CASSVDRAIPSGSSYEQYF,TGTGCCAGCAGTGTAGACAGGGCGATCCCGTCCGGAAGCTCCTACGAGCAGTACTTC
TRBV6-1,TRBD2,-,TRBJ2-5,CASSEPGLAGETQYF,TGTGCCAGCAGTGAACCGGGACTAGCAGGAGAGACCCAGTACTTC
TRBV5-1,-,-,TRBJ1-4,CASSLTGLSNEKLFF,TGCGCCAGCAGCTTGACAGGGCTATCTAATGAAAAACTGTTTTTT
TRBV4-1,TRBD2,-,TRBJ2-1,CASSLSRLAVYNEQFF,TGCGCCAGCAGCCTTTCGAGACTAGCGGTGTACAATGAGCAGTTCTTC
TRBV4-1,-,-,TRBJ1-1,CASSPPNPRPNTEAFF,TGCGCCAGCAGCCCACCTAACCCCAGGCCGAACACTGAAGCTTTCTTT
TRBV3-1/TRBV3-2,-,-,TRBJ1-5,CASSRDSQNNQPQHF,TGTGCCAGCAGCCGAGACAGTCAAAACAATCAGCCCCAGCATTTT
TRBV18,-,-,TRBJ2-7,CASSRGLAAYEQYF,TGTGCCAGCTCACGAGGGCTCGCGGCCTACGAGCAGTACTTC
TRBV19,TRBD2,-,TRBJ2-3,CASSRASGANTDTQYF,TGTGCCAGTAGTAGGGCTAGCGGGGCGAACACAGATACGCAGTATTTT
TRBV7-8,TRBD1,-,TRBJ2-1,CASSLAGQGYNEQFF,TGTGCCAGCAGCTTAGCGGGACAGGGCTACAATGAGCAGTTCTTC
TRBV7-9,TRBD1,-,TRBJ2-7,CASSPKLGTGAYEQYF,TGTGCCAGCAGCCCTAAACTGGGGACAGGCGCCTACGAGCAGTACTTC
TRBV5-4,TRBD2,-,TRBJ2-7,CASSWSGGYEQYF,TGTGCCAGCAGCTGGAGCGGGGGCTACGAGCAGTACTTC
TRBV5-1,-,-,TRBJ1-1,CASKGGLSPNTEAFF,TGCGCCAGCAAGGGCGGGTTATCCCCGAACACTGAAGCTTTCTTT
TRBV6-1,-,-,TRBJ1-1,CASSEYRVTEAFF,TGTGCCAGCAGTGAATATAGAGTCACTGAAGCTTTCTTT
TRBV12-3/TRBV12-4,-,-,TRBJ1-2,CASLGGGGYTF,TGTGCCAGCCTAGGGGGGGGAGGCTACACCTTC
TRBV6-5,TRBD1,-,TRBJ1-1,CASRAGTGNTEAFF,TGTGCCAGCAGGGCCGGGACAGGGAACACTGAAGCTTTCTTT
TRBV29-1,TRBD1,-,TRBJ2-7,CSARGQGFPYEQYF,TGCAGCGCCCGCGGACAGGGATTCCCCTACGAGCAGTACTTC